This T cell receptor beta chain is drawn from a study of CD8 T cells in Susac syndrome. An amount of RNA that ranged from roughly 0.5 to 1 ug was reverse transcribed with random hexamers. TCRdb itself ran the immunoSEQ multiplex PCR reads through MiXCR, one entry per CDR3 protein. The sample lists roughly 200,000 distinct CDR3 sequences; around 93% were seen once. Study-wide results and limits: The study conceded that relatively few individuals underwent its TCR sequencing and HLA analysis.

V lost 6 bases and J 3 bases, leaving 12 bases between the germline ends. The CDR3 length is 12 residues. Germline V gives CDR1 SQVTM, CDR2 ANQGSEA. Comments on this clonotype: Its antigen is not identified.

Sequences were obtained from CD4+ T cells from PBMCs. The TCR was taken from a human donor with multiple sclerosis. J is TRBJ2-7 and V is TRBV29-1; D might be TRBD2 (5 bases). The CDR3 here is CSVQVSGYEQYV. CDR3 sequence (DNA): TGCAGCGTGCAGGTCAGCGGCTACGAGCAGTACGTC.